This T cell receptor (beta chain) was profiled in a study of regulatory T cells in long-lasting Graves disease. Study-wide findings and caveats: Persistent disease was characterized by preferential usage of TRBV28, TRBJ1-2 and TRBJ2-5.

The CDR3 is 18 residues long. Trimming cost V 1 base and J 3 bases; bases outside gene matches: 14. Germline-derived CDR1 and CDR2 are SQVTM and ANQGSEA. The authors built TCR beta libraries using iRepertoire HTBI primers and Arm-PCR of CDR3 regions. TCRdb fed the multiplex PCR reads into MiXCR, producing one record per CDR3 protein. The sample includes 560,000 or so distinct CDR3 sequences, about 16% of them seen just once. The sample holds a few counts of this clonotype. Its matching antigen is unknown. Time point reported: newly diagnosed GD, antithyroid drugs for less than 3 months. From RNA extracted from PBMCs, the TCR library was made. This same sample was also taken into another study, of T cells in Graves' hyperthyroidism and ophthalmopathy. That publication notes: Patients were aged 18 to 65, had disease duration under 2 months, and had newly diagnosed hyperthyroidism.

This TCR came from a man aged 18 to 30 with Graves disease. The chain couples TRBV29-1 to TRBJ2-1; 8 positions match TRBD2. The sequencing used peripheral blood mononuclear cells (PBMCs), collected at new diagnosis, from a patient treated with antithyroid drugs. CDR3 amino acids: CSVEGPGGGRPGYNEQFF. DNA for the CDR3: TGCAGCGTTGAAGGCCCGGGGGGCGGGAGGCCAGGCTACAATGAGCAGTTCTTC.